Listed below are T cell receptor beta chains from one sample, sequenced in a study of blood T cell repertoires in COVID-19. Here immunoSEQ multiplex PCR was the method, and the copy in TCRdb shows in-frame clones only, minus some. The table lists approximately 200,000 clones, roughly 86% of them singletons. The sequenced sample consisted of peripheral blood. The receptors here all came from a woman in her twenties or thirties with active or convalescent COVID-19. The CDR3 runs from the conserved cysteine through the conserved F or W. Fields, in order: D gene, clone size, J gene, V gene, CDR3 protein, CDR3 DNA. D genes are given only for firm matches. Clone size is not always given. Where it is, it says once, few, many or a class for expanded clones.

>TRBD1|few|TRBJ2-7|TRBV19
CASSIATGVPYEQYF
TGTGCCAGTAGTATTGCGACAGGGGTCCCCTACGAGCAGTACTTC
>TRBD1|NA|TRBJ1-1|TRBV19
CASSIGRDRTEAFF
TGTGCCAGTAGTATCGGCCGGGACAGGACTGAAGCTTTCTTT
>TRBD1|NA|TRBJ1-1|TRBV2
CASTEDRETEAFF
TGTGCCAGCACTGAAGACAGGGAAACTGAAGCTTTCTTT
>NA|NA|TRBJ1-1|TRBV19
CASNGPGQPGGTEAFF
TGTGCCAGTAATGGGCCGGGACAACCGGGAGGCACTGAAGCTTTCTTT
>TRBD2|NA|TRBJ2-2|TRBV5-6
CASSLRVSGSNTGELFF
TGTGCCAGCAGCTTGAGGGTTAGCGGGAGCAACACCGGGGAGCTGTTTTTT
>NA|once|TRBJ1-1|TRBV16
CASSQSGTEAFF
TGTGCCAGCAGCCAGTCAGGGACTGAAGCTTTCTTT
>TRBD2|NA|TRBJ2-1|TRBV11-2
CASTLGREPYNEQFF
TGTGCCAGCACCTTGGGGCGGGAGCCCTACAATGAGCAGTTCTTC
>TRBD1|NA|TRBJ2-2|TRBV30
CAWSVKGDRVSGELFF
TGTGCCTGGAGTGTAAAAGGGGACAGGGTAAGCGGGGAGCTGTTTTTT
>NA|NA|TRBJ1-2|TRBV5-6
CASSPGTGSGYGYTF
TGTGCCAGCAGCCCGGGTACGGGGTCGGGCTATGGCTACACCTTC
>NA|NA|TRBJ1-4|TRBV20-1
CSASPSQRLSFGEKLFF
TGCAGTGCTAGTCCTTCCCAACGACTGTCCTTCGGGGAAAAACTGTTTTTT
>NA|many|TRBJ2-4|TRBV21-1
CASSKETGPIAKNIQYF
TGTGCCAGCAGCAAAGAGACTGGCCCCATAGCCAAAAACATTCAGTACTTC
>TRBD1|NA|TRBJ1-1|TRBV5-1
CASSRGTGETNTEAFF
TGCGCCAGCAGCCGAGGGACAGGGGAGACTAACACTGAAGCTTTCTTT
>NA|NA|TRBJ1-1|TRBV20-1
CSASTRGNTEAFF
TGCAGTGCTAGTACCCGGGGGAACACTGAAGCTTTCTTT
>NA|NA|TRBJ1-1|TRBV6-5
CASSYGSYLNTEAFF
TGTGCCAGCAGTTACGGGAGCTACCTGAACACTGAAGCTTTCTTT
>TRBD1|NA|TRBJ2-7|TRBV5-1
CASSPRQGTTYEQYF
TGCGCCAGCAGCCCTCGACAGGGAACTACCTACGAGCAGTACTTC
>TRBD2|NA|TRBJ2-1|TRBV13
CASSSTTSGGAYNEQFF
TGTGCCAGCAGCTCGACGACTAGCGGGGGGGCGTACAATGAGCAGTTCTTC
>NA|NA|TRBJ1-1|TRBV24-1
CATSDLRQGRGTEAFF
TGTGCCACCAGTGATTTGCGGCAGGGGAGGGGGACTGAAGCTTTCTTT
>NA|few|TRBJ1-1|TRBV28
CASSLTGIIEAFF
TGTGCCAGCAGTCTTACGGGTATTATTGAAGCTTTCTTT
>TRBD1|NA|TRBJ2-3|TRBV4-1
CASSQATGYSTDTQYF
TGCGCCAGCAGCCAAGCGACAGGGTACAGCACAGATACGCAGTATTTT
>NA|once|TRBJ2-2|TRBV11-3
CASSLARANTGELFF
TGTGCCAGCAGCTTAGCCAGGGCGAACACCGGGGAGCTGTTTTTT
>NA|NA|TRBJ1-5|TRBV19
CASSAGQYSNQPQHF
TGTGCCAGTAGTGCCGGACAGTATAGCAATCAGCCCCAGCATTTT
>TRBD1|few|TRBJ1-3|TRBV19
CASSTWTGEKGNTIYF
TGTGCCAGTAGTACTTGGACAGGGGAAAAGGGGAACACCATATATTTT
>NA|NA|TRBJ1-1|TRBV7-9
CASSRQISPNTEAFF
TGTGCCAGCAGCCGACAGATCAGTCCGAACACTGAAGCTTTCTTT
>NA|NA|TRBJ1-6|TRBV27
CASSLGANSPLHF
TGTGCCAGCAGTTTGGGGGCGAATTCACCCCTCCACTTT
>TRBD1|NA|TRBJ1-6|TRBV30
CAWWDRINSPLHF
TGTGCCTGGTGGGACAGGATAAATTCACCCCTCCACTTT
>TRBD1|NA|TRBJ1-1|TRBV11-2
CASSFYRGSAEAFF
TGTGCCAGCAGCTTCTACAGGGGTAGCGCTGAAGCTTTCTTT
>TRBD1|NA|TRBJ1-5|TRBV12-3/TRBV12-4
CASSDRGGQPQHF
TGTGCCAGCAGCGACAGGGGTGGCCAGCCCCAGCATTTT
>NA|NA|TRBJ1-2|TRBV7-9
CASSYVGGEGSGYTF
TGTGCCAGCAGCTACGTTGGGGGGGAAGGAAGCGGCTACACCTTC
>NA|NA|TRBJ2-1|TRBV4-1
CASSHPLIGLNEQFF
TGCGCCAGCAGCCATCCCCTGATCGGACTCAATGAGCAGTTCTTC
>TRBD2|NA|TRBJ2-1|TRBV5-4
CASSQARISGSYNEQFF
TGTGCCAGCAGCCAAGCCCGAATTAGCGGGAGCTACAATGAGCAGTTCTTC
>TRBD2|NA|TRBJ2-7|TRBV28
CASSLAFSGRSYEQYF
TGTGCCAGCAGTTTAGCGTTTAGCGGGAGATCCTACGAGCAGTACTTC
>NA|few|TRBJ1-2|TRBV29-1
CSVEGVSLGGYTF
TGCAGCGTTGAAGGGGTCAGTCTAGGAGGCTACACCTTC
>TRBD2|NA|TRBJ2-1|TRBV9
CASSDNTGGLEQFF
TGTGCCAGCAGCGACAACACGGGAGGTCTTGAGCAGTTCTTC
>TRBD1|NA|TRBJ1-1|TRBV5-1
CASSLEVTGVNTEAFF
TGCGCCAGCAGCTTGGAGGTGACAGGGGTGAACACTGAAGCTTTCTTT
>TRBD2|NA|TRBJ2-1|TRBV6-5
CASSTDRTSVREQFF
TGTGCCAGCAGTACCGACAGGACTAGCGTTCGCGAGCAGTTCTTC
>NA|once|TRBJ2-7|TRBV25-1
CASSEAGTYEQYF
TGTGCCAGCAGTGAAGCAGGAACCTACGAGCAGTACTTC
>TRBD1|few|TRBJ1-5|TRBV28
CASIPDRVNQPQHF
TGTGCCAGCATCCCCGACAGGGTGAATCAGCCCCAGCATTTT
>TRBD1|once|TRBJ1-4|TRBV28
CASTPTGVANEKLFF
TGTGCCAGCACCCCAACAGGGGTAGCTAATGAAAAACTGTTTTTT
>NA|NA|TRBJ2-7|TRBV12-3/TRBV12-4
CASSFALMHEQYF
TGTGCCAGCAGTTTTGCCCTAATGCACGAGCAGTACTTC
>NA|NA|TRBJ1-1|TRBV30
CAWSSYTEAFF
TGTGCCTGGAGCAGTTACACTGAAGCTTTCTTT
>NA|NA|TRBJ1-1|TRBV27
CASSVRAGEAFF
TGTGCCAGCAGTGTCAGGGCCGGTGAAGCTTTCTTT
>NA|few|TRBJ1-1|TRBV5-4
CASSFESNGAFF
TGTGCCAGCAGCTTTGAGAGCAATGGAGCTTTCTTT
>TRBD1|NA|TRBJ1-6|TRBV10-2
CASRKGTENSPLHF
TGCGCCAGCAGGAAGGGGACAGAGAATTCACCCCTCCACTTT
>TRBD1|few|TRBJ2-3|TRBV24-1
CATSDPGQGGDTQYF
TGTGCCACCAGTGATCCGGGACAGGGGGGCGATACGCAGTATTTT
>TRBD1|few|TRBJ1-1|TRBV11-3
CASSLDQGGISAFF
TGTGCCAGCAGCTTAGATCAAGGGGGCATCTCAGCTTTCTTT
>NA|NA|TRBJ1-3|TRBV5-4
CASSPGGPSGNTIYF
TGTGCCAGCAGCCCCGGCGGCCCCTCTGGAAACACCATATATTTT
>NA|NA|TRBJ1-4|TRBV16
CASSQSGAASEFF
TGTGCCAGCAGCCAATCGGGGGCAGCCTCGGAGTTTTTT
>NA|NA|TRBJ2-3|TRBV3-1/TRBV3-2
CASSQAPDPRTDTQYF
TGTGCCAGCAGCCAAGCTCCCGACCCGCGGACAGATACGCAGTATTTT
>TRBD1|NA|TRBJ1-6|TRBV7-9
CASSPLQGENSPLHF
TGTGCCAGCAGCCCCCTACAGGGGGAAAATTCACCCCTCCACTTT
>TRBD1|NA|TRBJ2-5|TRBV24-1
CATSDLTGTGGETQYF
TGTGCCACCAGTGACCTGACCGGGACAGGGGGCGAGACCCAGTACTTC
>NA|NA|TRBJ2-1|TRBV7-2
CASSLGLWRGAYNEQFF
TGTGCCAGCAGCTTAGGGCTTTGGCGGGGAGCCTACAATGAGCAGTTCTTC
>TRBD2|NA|TRBJ2-5|TRBV5-4
CASSLGTSGKTQYF
TGTGCCAGCAGCCTGGGGACTAGCGGGAAGACCCAGTACTTC